These 15 T cell receptor beta chains were all obtained from the same sample, sequenced in a study of blood T cell dynamics during melanoma immunotherapy. The sample's time point: week 3, after first cycle of checkpoint inhibitor. Libraries were prepared by immunoSEQ multiplex PCR; TCRdb keeps only in-frame clonotypes and omits some of them. This table holds 8,500 to 11,000 clones, roughly nine tenths found once. Specimen: blood, collected from a patient treated with checkpoint blockade. All receptors come from a human donor with melanoma.

The genes are TRBV5-1 and TRBJ1-3; TRBD1 is a possible D gene (6 bases). The V end was cut by 1 base, the J end by 3 bases, with 14 bases between. Per the germline V gene, CDR1 is SGHRS and CDR2 is YFSETQ. CDR3 length equals 16 residues. CDR3 bases: TGCGCCAGCAGCTTGTCACAGGGCCAGGGTGGAAACACCATATATTTT. Protein product: CASSLSQGQGGNTIYF. Full variable domain (rest looked up from reference TRBV5-1 and TRBJ1-3): KAGVTQTPRYLIKTRGQQVTLSCSPISGHRSVSWYQQTPGQGLQFLFEYFSETQRNKGNFPGRFSGRQFSNSRSEMNVSTLELGDSALYLCASSLSQGQGGNTIYFGEGSWLTVV.

The rearrangement uses TRBV6-5 and TRBJ2-6; D not certain. Trimming pared 0 bases from V and 1 base from J, leaving 7 bases between. This CDR3 spans 16 amino acids. Germline CDR1 is MNHEY and CDR2 is SVGAGI. The DNA for the CDR3 is TGTGCCAGCAGTTACTCGTTGGGGTCTGGGGCCAACGTCCTGACTTTC. This gives the protein CASSYSLGSGANVLTF.

The CDR3: CASSFKLTSYNEQFF. DNA for the CDR3: TGCGCCAGCAGCTTTAAACTGACTAGCTACAATGAGCAGTTCTTC. The rearrangement uses TRBV5-1 and TRBJ2-1; TRBD2 is a possible D gene (6 bases). Trimming removed 2 bases at V and 3 bases at J, with 12 bases between. This CDR3 region has 15 residues. CDR1 is SGHRS and CDR2 is YFSETQ in the germline V gene.

Only one count was recorded for this clone. The J gene is TRBJ2-1, the V gene TRBV7-9; 7 bases map to TRBD1. Trimming at V came to 6 bases and at J to 10 bases, leaving 18 bases not matched to a gene. The length of the CDR3 is 16 residues. Per the germline V gene, CDR1 is SEHNR and CDR2 is FQNEAQ (reference sequence). CDR3 protein: CASSSMDRTSMGEQFF. The CDR3 coding sequence is TGTGCCAGCAGTTCCATGGACAGGACTTCAATGGGCGAGCAGTTCTTC.

This sequence joins TRBV4-1 and TRBJ2-2; TRBD2 is a possible D gene (6 bases). This CDR3 is 17 amino acids long. Looked up from germline, CDR1 is MGHRA and CDR2 is YSYEKL. V shed 5 bases and J shed 4 bases, with 20 bases lying between them. The CDR3 loop is CASSTDGGLVGTGELFF. CDR3 nucleotide sequence: TGCGCCAGCAGCACTGATGGGGGGTTAGTTGGCACCGGGGAGCTGTTTTTT.

J is TRBJ2-3 and V is TRBV5-1, with unresolved D. The germline gives CDR1 SGHRS, CDR2 YFSETQ. The CDR3 length is 17 residues. The V end was cut by 1 base, the J end by 0 bases, with 15 bases between. CDR3 in DNA: TGCGCCAGCAGCTTGATAGGTCTGCTCTCTAGCACAGATACGCAGTATTTT. It codes for CASSLIGLLSSTDTQYF.

V is TRBV4-3 and J is TRBJ1-2, with a tentative D call TRBD1 (5 bases). Germline CDR1 is LGHNA and CDR2 is YSLEER. This CDR3 has 16 residues. Trimming removed 5 bases from V and 4 bases from J, with 20 bases in between. The CDR3 spells CASSTTGGEFGYGYTF. The CDR3 DNA is TGCGCCAGCAGCACAACGGGGGGGGAATTTGGCTATGGCTACACCTTC.

The gene calls are TRBV6-7 and TRBJ2-7; D not resolved. TRBV6-7 is reported as an ORF; its role is uncertain. The CDR3 extends over 15 amino acids. V was trimmed by 3 bases and J by 5 bases, leaving 17 bases between them. CDR3 protein: CASSYRFSLVHEQYF. DNA of the CDR3: TGTGCCAGCAGTTATAGGTTCTCGCTCGTCCACGAGCAGTACTTC.

J is TRBJ1-5 and V is TRBV6-1, with a possible D match to TRBD1 (5 bases). There are 14 residues in the CDR3. Germline CDR1 reads MNHNS; CDR2 reads SASEGT. V lost 7 bases and J lost 7, with 17 bases in between. In DNA, the CDR3 is TGTGCCAGCATTCTATGGGGGGGTGGGCAGCCCCAGCATTTT. Translating gives CASILWGGGQPQHF.

This chain connects TRBV9 to TRBJ2-7, with D possibly being TRBD1 (5 bases). Per germline, CDR1 SGDLS and CDR2 YYNGEE. The CDR3 length is 16 residues. The ends were cut back, 0 bases at V and 2 bases at J, with 15 bases in the middle. The CDR3 sequence: CASSVVNRTITYEQYF. For the CDR3, the DNA is TGTGCCAGCAGCGTAGTTAACAGGACGATAACCTACGAGCAGTACTTC.

V gene TRBV6-5 combines with J gene TRBJ1-2; D may be TRBD1 (5 bases). V gave up 2 bases and J gave up 4 bases, with 17 bases separating them. CDR1 MNHEY and CDR2 SVGAGI come from the germline V gene. The CDR3 runs 16 residues. The CDR3 spells CASSYTFGGDRYGYTF. In nucleotides, the CDR3 is TGTGCCAGCAGTTACACCTTTGGAGGGGATCGCTATGGCTACACCTTC.

This chain connects TRBV5-4 to TRBJ2-5, with D possibly called TRBD1 or TRBD2 (7 bases each). Germline assignment: CDR1 SGHNT and CDR2 YYREEE (reference sequence). The V end lost 2 bases, the J end lost 2 bases, and 13 bases lay between the germline ends. The CDR3 is 15 amino acids. In nucleotides, the CDR3 is TGTGCCAGCAGCTTACCAGGGGGGGGACAAGAGACCCAGTACTTC. Its translation is CASSLPGGGQETQYF.

Concerning this clone: Within the sample, other DNA sequences also encode this same CDR3. The rearrangement joins TRBV7-2 to TRBJ2-2; D unresolved. V shed 0 bases and J shed 2 bases, with 4 bases lying between them. CDR1 and CDR2 from the germline V gene are SGHTA and FQGNSA. The CDR3 has 14 residues. CDR3 residues: CASSLAANTGELFF. The CDR3 DNA is TGTGCCAGCAGCTTAGCAGCCAACACCGGGGAGCTGTTTTTT.

The chain links TRBV6-4 to TRBJ2-2, with D uncertain. With 4 bases removed from V and 4 bases from J, the gap between germline ends came to 4 bases. CDR3 length equals 12 residues. Germline V lookup: CDR1 MRHNA, CDR2 SNTAGT. The CDR3, as DNA: TGTGCCAGCAGTGCCGGCACCGGGGAGCTGTTTTTT. Its translation: CASSAGTGELFF.

The CDR3 protein is CASRPSLSYEQYF. The CDR3 DNA is TGTGCCAGCAGGCCCTCATTATCCTACGAGCAGTACTTC. The rearrangement joins TRBV6-5 to TRBJ2-7; D call uncertain. V gave up 6 bases and J gave up 1 base, with 10 bases separating them. Germline CDR1 is MNHEY and CDR2 is SVGAGI. This CDR3 is built from 13 residues.